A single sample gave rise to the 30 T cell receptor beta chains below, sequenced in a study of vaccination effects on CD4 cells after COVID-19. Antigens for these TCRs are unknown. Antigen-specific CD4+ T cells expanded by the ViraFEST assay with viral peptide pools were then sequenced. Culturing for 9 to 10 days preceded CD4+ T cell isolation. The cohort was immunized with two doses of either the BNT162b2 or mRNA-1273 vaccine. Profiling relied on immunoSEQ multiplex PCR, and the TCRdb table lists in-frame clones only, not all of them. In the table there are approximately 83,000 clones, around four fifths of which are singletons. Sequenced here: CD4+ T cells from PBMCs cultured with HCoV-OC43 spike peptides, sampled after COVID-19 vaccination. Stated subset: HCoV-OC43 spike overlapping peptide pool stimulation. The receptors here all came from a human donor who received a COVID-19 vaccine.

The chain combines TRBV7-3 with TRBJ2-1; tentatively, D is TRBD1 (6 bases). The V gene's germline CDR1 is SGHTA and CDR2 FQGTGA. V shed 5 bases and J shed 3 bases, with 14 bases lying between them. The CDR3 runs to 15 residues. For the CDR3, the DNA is TGTGCCAGCAGCCCGACCGGGACAAACTACAATGAGCAGTTCTTC. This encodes CASSPTGTNYNEQFF.

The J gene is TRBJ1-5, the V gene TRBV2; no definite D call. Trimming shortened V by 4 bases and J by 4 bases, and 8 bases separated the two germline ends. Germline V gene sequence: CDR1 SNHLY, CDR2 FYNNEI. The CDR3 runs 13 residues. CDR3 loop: CASSVLGNQPQHF. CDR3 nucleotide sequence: TGTGCCAGCAGTGTATTAGGAAATCAGCCCCAGCATTTT.

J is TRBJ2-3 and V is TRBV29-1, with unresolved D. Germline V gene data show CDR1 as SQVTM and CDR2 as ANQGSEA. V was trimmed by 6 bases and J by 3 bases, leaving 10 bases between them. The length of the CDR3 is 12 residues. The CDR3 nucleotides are TGCAGCGTCGGACCTATGACAGATACGCAGTATTTT. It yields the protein CSVGPMTDTQYF.

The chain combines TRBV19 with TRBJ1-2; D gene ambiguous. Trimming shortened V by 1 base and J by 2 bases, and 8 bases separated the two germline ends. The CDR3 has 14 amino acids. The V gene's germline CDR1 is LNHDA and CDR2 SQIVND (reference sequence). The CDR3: CASSIGISNYGYTF. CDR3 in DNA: TGTGCCAGTAGTATAGGTATTTCAAACTATGGCTACACCTTC.

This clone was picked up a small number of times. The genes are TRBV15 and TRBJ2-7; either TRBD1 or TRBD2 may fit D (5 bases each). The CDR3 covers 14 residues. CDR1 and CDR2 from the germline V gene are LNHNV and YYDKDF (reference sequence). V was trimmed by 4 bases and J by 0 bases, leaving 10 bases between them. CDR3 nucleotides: TGTGCCACCAGCATCGGGACCGGCTCCTACGAGCAGTACGTC. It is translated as CATSIGTGSYEQYV.

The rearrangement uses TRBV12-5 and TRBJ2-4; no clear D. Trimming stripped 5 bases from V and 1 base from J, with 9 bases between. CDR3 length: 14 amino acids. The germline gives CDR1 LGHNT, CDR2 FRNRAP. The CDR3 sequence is CASGQEGAKNIQYF. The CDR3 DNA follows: TGTGCTAGTGGTCAAGAAGGGGCCAAAAACATTCAGTACTTC.

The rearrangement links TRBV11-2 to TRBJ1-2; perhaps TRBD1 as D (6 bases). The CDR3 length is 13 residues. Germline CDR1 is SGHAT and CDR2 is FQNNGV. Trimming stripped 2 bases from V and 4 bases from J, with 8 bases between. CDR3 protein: CASSLPGAYGYTF. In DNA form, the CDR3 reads TGTGCCAGCAGCTTACCAGGGGCCTATGGCTACACCTTC.

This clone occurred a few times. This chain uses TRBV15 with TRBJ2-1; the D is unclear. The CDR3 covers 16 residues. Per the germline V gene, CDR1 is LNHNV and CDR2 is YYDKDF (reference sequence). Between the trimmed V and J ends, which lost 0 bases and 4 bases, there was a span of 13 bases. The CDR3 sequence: CATSRDHPTLYNEQFF. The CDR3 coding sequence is TGTGCCACCAGCAGAGATCATCCCACCCTTTACAATGAGCAGTTCTTC.

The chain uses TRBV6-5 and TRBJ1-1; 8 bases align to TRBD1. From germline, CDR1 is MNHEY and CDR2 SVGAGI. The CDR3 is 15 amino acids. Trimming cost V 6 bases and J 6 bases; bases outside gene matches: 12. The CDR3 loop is CASSETGADRAEAFF. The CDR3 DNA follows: TGTGCCAGCAGCGAGACAGGGGCGGATAGGGCTGAAGCTTTCTTT.

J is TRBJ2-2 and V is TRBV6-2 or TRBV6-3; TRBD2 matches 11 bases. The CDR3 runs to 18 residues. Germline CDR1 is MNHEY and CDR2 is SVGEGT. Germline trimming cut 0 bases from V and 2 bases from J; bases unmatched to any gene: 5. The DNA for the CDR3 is TGTGCCAGCAGTTACTCGCTAGCGGGGGGCGCTAACACCGGGGAGCTGTTTTTT. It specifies CASSYSLAGGANTGELFF.

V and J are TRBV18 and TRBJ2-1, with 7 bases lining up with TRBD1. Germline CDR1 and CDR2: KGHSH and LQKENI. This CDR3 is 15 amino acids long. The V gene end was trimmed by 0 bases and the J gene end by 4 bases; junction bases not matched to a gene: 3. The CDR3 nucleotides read TGTGCCAGCTCACCACCGACAGGGTGGTACAATGAGCAGTTCTTC. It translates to CASSPPTGWYNEQFF.

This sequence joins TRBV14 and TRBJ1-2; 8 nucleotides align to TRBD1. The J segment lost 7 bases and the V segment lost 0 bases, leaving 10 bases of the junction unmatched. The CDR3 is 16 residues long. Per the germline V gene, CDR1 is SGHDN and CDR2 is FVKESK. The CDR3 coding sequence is TGTGCCAGCAGCCAAGAGGCAGGGGGCTCTCTCGGTGGCTACACCTTC. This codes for CASSQEAGGSLGGYTF.

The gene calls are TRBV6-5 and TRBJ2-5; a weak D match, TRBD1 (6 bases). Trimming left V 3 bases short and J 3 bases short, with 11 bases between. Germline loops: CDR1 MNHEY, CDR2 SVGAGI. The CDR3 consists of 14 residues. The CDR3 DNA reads TGTGCCAGCAGTTATCGGACAGAGAAAGAGACCCAGTACTTC. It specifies CASSYRTEKETQYF.

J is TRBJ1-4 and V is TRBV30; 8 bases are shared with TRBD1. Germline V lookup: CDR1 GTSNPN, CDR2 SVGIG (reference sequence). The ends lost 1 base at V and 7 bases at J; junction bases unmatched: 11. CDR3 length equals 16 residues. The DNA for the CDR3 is TGTGCCTGGAGTGGTGGGCACAGGGGGATGGGTGAAAAACTGTTTTTT. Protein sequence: CAWSGGHRGMGEKLFF. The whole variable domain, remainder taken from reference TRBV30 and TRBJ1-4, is SQTIHQWPATLVQPVGSPLSLECTVEGTSNPNLYWYRQAAGRGLQLLFYSVGIGQISSEVPQNLSASRPQDRQFILSSKKLLLSDSGFYLCAWSGGHRGMGEKLFFGSGTQLSVL.

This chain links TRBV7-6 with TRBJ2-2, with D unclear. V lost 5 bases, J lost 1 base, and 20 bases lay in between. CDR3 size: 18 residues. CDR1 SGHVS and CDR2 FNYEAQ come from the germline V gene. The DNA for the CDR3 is TGTGCCAGCAGCCATCCCGCCGGCGCCAAGGTGAACACCGGGGAGCTGTTTTTT. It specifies CASSHPAGAKVNTGELFF. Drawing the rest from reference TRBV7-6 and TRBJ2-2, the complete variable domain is GAGVSQSPRYKVTKRGQDVALRCDPISGHVSLYWYRQALGQGPEFLTYFNYEAQQDKSGLPNDRFSAERPEGSISTLTIQRTEQRDSAMYRCASSHPAGAKVNTGELFFGEGSRLTVL.

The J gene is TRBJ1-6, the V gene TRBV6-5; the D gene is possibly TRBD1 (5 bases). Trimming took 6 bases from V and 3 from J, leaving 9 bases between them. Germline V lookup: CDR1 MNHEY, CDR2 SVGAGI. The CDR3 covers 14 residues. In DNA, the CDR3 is TGTGCCAGCAGCCAAGACAGCTATAATTCACCCCTCCACTTT. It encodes CASSQDSYNSPLHF.

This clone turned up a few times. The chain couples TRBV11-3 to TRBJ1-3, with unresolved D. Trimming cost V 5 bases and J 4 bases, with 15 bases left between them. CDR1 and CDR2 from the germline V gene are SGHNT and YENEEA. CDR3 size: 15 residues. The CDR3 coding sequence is TGTGCCAGCAGCCGCGACGGGGTAGAAGGAAACACCATATATTTT. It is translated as CASSRDGVEGNTIYF.

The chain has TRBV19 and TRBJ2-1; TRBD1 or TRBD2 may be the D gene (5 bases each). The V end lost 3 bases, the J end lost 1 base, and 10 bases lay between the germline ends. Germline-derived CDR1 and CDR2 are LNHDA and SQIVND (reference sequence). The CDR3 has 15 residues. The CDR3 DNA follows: TGTGCCAGTAGTATCGGGACCGATTCCTACAATGAGCAGTTCTTC. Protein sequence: CASSIGTDSYNEQFF.

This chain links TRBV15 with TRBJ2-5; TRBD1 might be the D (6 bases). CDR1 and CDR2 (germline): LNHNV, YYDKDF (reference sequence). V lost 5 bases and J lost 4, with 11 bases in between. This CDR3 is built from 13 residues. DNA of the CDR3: TGTGCCACCAGCCTCCGCAGGGGAGAGACCCAGTACTTC. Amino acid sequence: CATSLRRGETQYF. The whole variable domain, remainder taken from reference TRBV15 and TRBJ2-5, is DAMVIQNPRYQVTQFGKPVTLSCSQTLNHNVMYWYQQKSSQAPKLLFHYYDKDFNNEADTPDNFQSRRPNTSFCFLDIRSPGLGDTAMYLCATSLRRGETQYFGPGTRLLVL.

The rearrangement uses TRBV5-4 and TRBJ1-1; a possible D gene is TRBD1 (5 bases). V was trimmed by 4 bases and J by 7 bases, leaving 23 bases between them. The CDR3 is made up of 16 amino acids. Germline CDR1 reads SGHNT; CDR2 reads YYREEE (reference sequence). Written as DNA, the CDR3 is TGTGCCAGCAGCATGGGCACCCCTAGGACAAGACTTGAAGCTTTCTTT. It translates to CASSMGTPRTRLEAFF.

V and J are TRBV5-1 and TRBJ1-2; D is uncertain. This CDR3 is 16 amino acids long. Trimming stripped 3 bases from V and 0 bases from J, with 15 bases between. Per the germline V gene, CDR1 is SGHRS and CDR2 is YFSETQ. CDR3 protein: CASSSGRERANYGYTF. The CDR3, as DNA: TGCGCCAGCAGCTCGGGCCGGGAGAGAGCTAACTATGGCTACACCTTC.

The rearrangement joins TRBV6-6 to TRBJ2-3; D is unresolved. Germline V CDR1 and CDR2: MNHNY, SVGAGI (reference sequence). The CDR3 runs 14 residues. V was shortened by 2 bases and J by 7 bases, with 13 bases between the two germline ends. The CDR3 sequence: CASSYATAANTQYF. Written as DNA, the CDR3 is TGTGCCAGCAGTTACGCTACGGCGGCAAATACGCAGTATTTT.

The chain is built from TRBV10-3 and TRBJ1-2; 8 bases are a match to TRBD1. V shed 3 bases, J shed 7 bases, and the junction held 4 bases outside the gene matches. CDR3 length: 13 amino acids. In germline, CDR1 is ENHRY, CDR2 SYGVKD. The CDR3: CAISEGDRSGYTF. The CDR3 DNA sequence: TGTGCCATCAGTGAAGGGGACAGGAGTGGCTACACCTTC.

The CDR3 DNA reads TGTGCCAGCAGTGGAAGCGGGACAGGGAGTGAAAAACTGTTTTTT. It encodes CASSGSGTGSEKLFF. The rearrangement links TRBV2 to TRBJ1-4, with 9 positions matching TRBD1. Germline CDR1 SNHLY, CDR2 FYNNEI. V lost 4 bases and J lost 7; bases outside the gene matches: 7. The CDR3 has 15 amino acids. Using reference TRBV2 and TRBJ1-4 for the parts outside the CDR3, the full variable domain is EPEVTQTPSHQVTQMGQEVILRCVPISNHLYFYWYRQILGQKVEFLVSFYNNEISEKSEIFDDQFSVERPDGSNFTLKIRSTKLEDSAMYFCASSGSGTGSEKLFFGSGTQLSVL.

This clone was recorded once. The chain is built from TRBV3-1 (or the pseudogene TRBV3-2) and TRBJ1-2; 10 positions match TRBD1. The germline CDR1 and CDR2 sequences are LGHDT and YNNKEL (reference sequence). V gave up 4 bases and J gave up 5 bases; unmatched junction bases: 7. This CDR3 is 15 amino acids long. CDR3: CASSPGTGVYYGYTF. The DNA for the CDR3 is TGTGCCAGCAGCCCCGGGACAGGGGTTTATTATGGCTACACCTTC.

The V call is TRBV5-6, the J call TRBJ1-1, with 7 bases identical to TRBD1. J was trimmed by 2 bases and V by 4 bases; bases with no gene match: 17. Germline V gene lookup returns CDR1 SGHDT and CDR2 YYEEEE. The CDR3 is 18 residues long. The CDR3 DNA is TGTGCCAGCAGCCGACGGTGGCCCTTGTCAGGGGGAAACACTGAAGCTTTCTTT. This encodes CASSRRWPLSGGNTEAFF.

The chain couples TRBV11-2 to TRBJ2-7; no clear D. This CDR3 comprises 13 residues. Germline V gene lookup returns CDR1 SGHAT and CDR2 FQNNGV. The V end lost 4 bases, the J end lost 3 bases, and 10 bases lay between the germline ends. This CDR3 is CASSSSFYYEQYV. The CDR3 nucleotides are TGTGCCAGCAGCTCTTCATTTTACTACGAGCAGTACGTC.

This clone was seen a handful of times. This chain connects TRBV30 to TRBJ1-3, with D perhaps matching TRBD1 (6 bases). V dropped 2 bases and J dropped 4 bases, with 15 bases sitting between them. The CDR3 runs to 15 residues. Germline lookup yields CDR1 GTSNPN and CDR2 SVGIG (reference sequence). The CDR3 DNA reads TGTGCCTGGAGTAGGGAACAGGGTAACGGAAACACCATATATTTT. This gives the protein CAWSREQGNGNTIYF.

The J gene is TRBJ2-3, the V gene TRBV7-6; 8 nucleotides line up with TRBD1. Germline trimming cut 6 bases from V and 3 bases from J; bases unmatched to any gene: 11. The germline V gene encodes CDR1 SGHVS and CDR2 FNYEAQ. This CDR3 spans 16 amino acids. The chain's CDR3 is CASSSSTGQGTDTQYF. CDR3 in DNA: TGTGCCAGCAGTTCAAGTACTGGACAGGGAACAGATACGCAGTATTTT.

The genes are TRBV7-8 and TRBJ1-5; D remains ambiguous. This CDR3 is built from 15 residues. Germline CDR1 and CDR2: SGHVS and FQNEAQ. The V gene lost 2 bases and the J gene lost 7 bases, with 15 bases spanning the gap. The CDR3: CASSLSLIQAQPQHF. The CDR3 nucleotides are TGTGCCAGCAGCTTATCTTTGATCCAGGCCCAGCCCCAGCATTTT. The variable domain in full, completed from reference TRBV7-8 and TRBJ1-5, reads GAGVSQSPRYKVAKRGQDVALRCDPISGHVSLFWYQQALGQGPEFLTYFQNEAQLDKSGLPSDRFFAERPEGSVSTLKIQRTQQEDSAVYLCASSLSLIQAQPQHFGDGTRLSIL.